Given below is one TCR beta chain in context. Its antigen is as yet unknown. This sample was taken from a study of T cells expressing NK-cell markers. Study details: In sorted CD3+CD56+NKG2C+, CD3+CD56+NKG2C- and CD3+CD56-NKG2C+ T cells, TCR beta repertoires were obtained. The sequencing cohort of eight donors included seven HCMV-seropositive individuals and one seronegative individual.

Study-level findings and limits: Dominant NKG2C+ clonotypes in over 5 donors made up roughly 1.0-7.0% of CD8+ T cells. Topping the CD3+CD56-NKG2C+ fraction as well were these clonotypes, in four donors.

CDR1 is SEHNR and CDR2 is FQNEAQ in the germline V gene (reference sequence). The CDR3 covers 14 residues. Reprocessing the 5' RACE reads, TCRdb reports a single entry for every CDR3 protein and omits DNA. The table lists about 460,000 distinct CDR3 sequences. This rearrangement joins TRBV7-9 to TRBJ1-4. Specimen: blood T cells: a sorted CD56 or NKG2C T cell subset, CD4+ or CD8+ T cells, or bulk PBMC T cells (not recorded which). The sequence derives from a woman aged 50 to 65 in good health. CDR3 protein: CASTPTSLNEKLFF.